Presented here are 32 T cell receptor beta chains from one specimen sequenced in a study of T cell responses to AZD1222 COVID-19 vaccine. Generated by immunoSEQ multiplex PCR, the TCRdb table keeps only in-frame clones and is missing some. The table records 80,000 to 100,000 clones, more than 70% of them present only once. Material: peripheral blood, obtained on day 0 of AZD1222 vaccination. Every receptor here comes from an adult in good health.

The J gene is TRBJ2-7, the V gene TRBV28; D tentatively fits TRBD1 or TRBD2 (5 bases each). V was clipped by 6 bases and J by 5 bases, with 20 bases between them. CDR1 is MDHEN, CDR2 SYDVKM, per germline. The CDR3 is 15 amino acids. The CDR3 loop is CASRTGPRQDHEQYF. The CDR3, as DNA: TGTGCCAGCAGAACGGGACCACGGCAGGACCACGAGCAGTACTTC.

CDR3: CASSLGLAGRTDTQYF. The CDR3 DNA reads TGCGCCAGCAGCTTGGGTCTAGCGGGGCGCACAGATACGCAGTATTTT. The chain employs TRBV5-1 and TRBJ2-3; 9 bases map to TRBD2. Trimming cost V 0 bases and J 1 base; bases outside gene matches: 3. Germline V CDR1 and CDR2: SGHRS, YFSETQ. This CDR3 is 16 amino acids long.

The genes are TRBV28 and TRBJ2-7; a weak D match, TRBD1 (5 bases). The CDR3 contains 12 residues. With 5 bases removed from V and 4 bases from J, the gap between germline ends came to 9 bases. The germline V gene has CDR1 MDHEN and CDR2 SYDVKM. The DNA for the CDR3 is TGTGCCAGCAGTCAACAGGTTTACGAGCAGTACTTC. It yields the protein CASSQQVYEQYF.

The rearrangement joins TRBV5-6 to TRBJ2-2, with 9 bases lining up with TRBD1. Germline V gene lookup returns CDR1 SGHDT and CDR2 YYEEEE. The CDR3 runs 19 residues. V was pared by 0 bases and J by 4 bases, with 13 bases of the junction left unmatched. The CDR3 sequence: CASSLDRGLGSLSTGELFF. Written as DNA, the CDR3 is TGTGCCAGCAGCTTGGACAGGGGGCTCGGTAGTCTGAGCACCGGGGAGCTGTTTTTT.

This chain joins TRBV28 and TRBJ1-4; no firm D call. The germline V gene has CDR1 MDHEN and CDR2 SYDVKM. The CDR3 has 13 amino acids. Trimming shortened V by 7 bases and J by 7 bases, and 13 bases separated the two germline ends. The CDR3 DNA sequence: TGTGCCAGCAATGGAGGGAGAGGTGAAAAACTGTTTTTT. This translates into CASNGGRGEKLFF.

The chain joins TRBV6-5 to TRBJ1-1, with a weak D call TRBD1 (5 bases). This CDR3 is built from 14 residues. The germline CDR1 and CDR2 sequences are MNHEY and SVGAGI. V was pared by 2 bases and J by 7 bases, with 14 bases between. CDR3 nucleotide sequence: TGTGCCAGCAGTTACCGGGGGGGAGGAATTGAAGCTTTCTTT. This encodes CASSYRGGGIEAFF.

This chain uses TRBV5-1 with TRBJ1-4; TRBD1 might be the D (5 bases). The germline V and J ends were trimmed by 4 bases and 8 bases, with 21 bases remaining between them. Germline CDR1 and CDR2: SGHRS and YFSETQ. This CDR3 region has 16 residues. The DNA for the CDR3 is TGCGCCAGCAGCCCCTCAGGGATCCGAGGAGAAGAAAAACTGTTTTTT. Translation gives CASSPSGIRGEEKLFF.

The rearrangement links TRBV9 to TRBJ1-6, with 8 nucleotides matching TRBD1. The CDR3 runs to 16 residues. The V gene end was trimmed by 0 bases and the J gene end by 9 bases; junction bases not matched to a gene: 8. The germline CDR1 and CDR2 sequences are SGDLS and YYNGEE. The DNA of the CDR3 is TGTGCCAGCAGCGTAGAGTTGCGGACAGGGAGTTCACCCCTCCACTTT. Encoded protein: CASSVELRTGSSPLHF. The full variable domain, rest sourced from reference TRBV9 and TRBJ1-6, is DSGVTQTPKHLITATGQRVTLRCSPRSGDLSVYWYQQSLDQGLQFLIQYYNGEERAKGNILERFSAQQFPDLHSELNLSSLELGDSALYFCASSVELRTGSSPLHFGNGTRLTVT.

The J gene is TRBJ1-2, the V gene TRBV19, with 8 bases matching TRBD1. Germline V gives CDR1 LNHDA, CDR2 SQIVND (reference sequence). J lost 4 bases, V lost 3 bases, and 4 bases had no gene match. The CDR3 loop spans 14 amino acids. CDR3: CASSIDRGGYGYTF. For the CDR3, the DNA is TGTGCCAGTAGTATCGACAGGGGAGGCTATGGCTACACCTTC. Full variable domain (outside the CDR3, taken from reference TRBV19 and TRBJ1-2): DGGITQSPKYLFRKEGQNVTLSCEQNLNHDAMYWYRQDPGQGLRLIYYSQIVNDFQKGDIAEGYSVSREKKESFPLTVTSAQKNPTAFYLCASSIDRGGYGYTFGSGTRLTVV.

The chain has TRBV12-3 or TRBV12-4 and TRBJ2-1, with D maybe TRBD1 (6 bases). This CDR3 comprises 11 residues. Trimming took 10 bases from V and 7 from J, leaving 11 bases between them. The CDR3 DNA follows: TGTGCCATCACAGGGTGGAATGAGCAGTTCTTC. It yields the protein CAITGWNEQFF.

The chain uses TRBV27 and TRBJ1-4; TRBD1 matches at 7 bases. CDR1 is MNHEY, CDR2 SMNVEV, per germline (reference sequence). The length of the CDR3 is 15 residues. Trimming removed 3 bases from V and 7 bases from J; junction bases left unmatched: 8. CDR3 in amino acids: CASSFNRGGSEKLFF. CDR3 bases: TGTGCCAGCAGTTTCAACAGGGGTGGGAGTGAAAAACTGTTTTTT.

The chain recombines TRBV28 with TRBJ2-3, with TRBD2 matching 12 bases. The CDR3 has 18 amino acids. Per germline, CDR1 MDHEN and CDR2 SYDVKM. The junction had 10 bases not matched to a gene; V was cut back by 5 bases and J by 1 base. The CDR3 region is CASSTPSGGAWGTDTQYF. CDR3 in DNA: TGTGCCAGCAGTACCCCTAGCGGGGGGGCATGGGGCACAGATACGCAGTATTTT.

The CDR3 sequence is CASSHSHGPQHF. CDR3 sequence (DNA): TGTGCCAGCAGCCACAGCCATGGGCCCCAGCATTTT. The chain couples TRBV3-1 (or the pseudogene TRBV3-2) to TRBJ1-5; D is unclear. CDR3 length equals 12 residues. Germline V lookup: CDR1 LGHDT, CDR2 YNNKEL (reference sequence). V lost 3 bases and J lost 9, with 9 bases in between.

This clone was seen a single time. The CDR3 region has the DNA TGTGCCAGCAGCTTGTGGGGGCAGGGACAGGGGTCCGGGGAGCTGTTTTTT. Encoded protein: CASSLWGQGQGSGELFF. J is TRBJ2-2 and V is TRBV11-2, with 10 positions matching TRBD1. V dropped 3 bases and J dropped 6; count of bases not matched to a gene: 10. Germline-derived CDR1 and CDR2 are SGHAT and FQNNGV. The CDR3 consists of 17 residues.

Only one count was recorded for this clone. This chain uses TRBV29-1 with TRBJ1-1; TRBD1 is a possible D gene (6 bases). The CDR3 totals 13 residues. The V gene's germline CDR1 is SQVTM and CDR2 ANQGSEA. The V end lost 3 bases, the J end lost 4 bases, and 12 bases lay between the germline ends. The CDR3 loop reads CSVDRGAGTEAFF. Here the CDR3 DNA reads TGCAGCGTTGACAGGGGCGCGGGCACTGAAGCTTTCTTT.

This sequence joins TRBV13 and TRBJ2-1; D tentatively fits TRBD1 or TRBD2 (5 bases each). The CDR3 runs to 18 residues. Germline V lookup: CDR1 PRHDT, CDR2 FYEKMQ (reference sequence). The V end lost 5 bases, the J end lost 0 bases, and 20 bases lay between the germline ends. The DNA of the CDR3 is TGTGCCAGCAGCCACATTAAAGGATCGGGGCGCTCCTACAATGAGCAGTTCTTC. Protein product: CASSHIKGSGRSYNEQFF.

This clone was counted once. This chain uses TRBV5-4 with TRBJ2-3, with 8 bases fitting TRBD1. The CDR3 sequence is 15 residues long. With V trimmed by 3 bases and J by 4 bases, 7 bases remained unmatched. Germline V gives CDR1 SGHNT, CDR2 YYREEE (reference sequence). The CDR3 loop is CASSSAGGLSDTQYF. CDR3 nucleotides: TGTGCCAGCAGCTCTGCAGGGGGCTTATCAGATACGCAGTATTTT. The full variable domain, completed using reference TRBV5-4 and TRBJ2-3, is ETGVTQSPTHLIKTRGQQVTLRCSSQSGHNTVSWYQQALGQGPQFIFQYYREEENGRGNFPPRFSGLQFPNYSSELNVNALELDDSALYLCASSSAGGLSDTQYFGPGTRLTVL.

This chain links TRBV18 with TRBJ2-4; tentatively, D is TRBD1 (6 bases). Germline V gene data show CDR1 as KGHSH and CDR2 as LQKENI. The CDR3 has 14 amino acids. The germline V and J ends were trimmed by 4 bases and 9 bases, with 16 bases remaining between them. The CDR3 DNA follows: TGTGCCAGCTCACGGCCAGGGGTTTCCGGCATTCAGTACTTC. As protein: CASSRPGVSGIQYF.

The chain has TRBV6-5 and TRBJ2-7; possibly TRBD1 for D (5 bases). CDR1 MNHEY and CDR2 SVGAGI come from the germline V gene. CDR3 length equals 13 residues. The ends were cut back, 6 bases at V and 3 bases at J, with 12 bases in the middle. CDR3 nucleotide sequence: TGTGCCAGCAGCCGAGACAGATACTACGAGCAGTACTTC. Its protein is CASSRDRYYEQYF.

The rearrangement uses TRBV7-8 and TRBJ1-6; a weak D match, TRBD1 (6 bases). The CDR3 is made up of 14 amino acids. Germline V gene data show CDR1 as SGHVS and CDR2 as FQNEAQ. V shed 1 base and J shed 5 bases, with 6 bases lying between them. The CDR3 coding sequence is TGTGCCAGCAGCTTAGGGACAGATAATTCACCCCTCCACTTT. As protein: CASSLGTDNSPLHF.

The V gene is TRBV5-1, the J gene TRBJ1-5, with D perhaps TRBD1 (6 bases). The length of the CDR3 is 15 residues. The germline V and J ends were trimmed by 0 bases and 3 bases, with 10 bases remaining between them. Germline V CDR1 and CDR2: SGHRS, YFSETQ. The CDR3 reads CASSLVGAYNQPQHF. The CDR3 coding sequence is TGCGCCAGCAGCTTGGTGGGGGCTTACAATCAGCCCCAGCATTTT.

J is TRBJ2-5 and V is TRBV7-8; 7 bases agree with TRBD2. The length of the CDR3 is 15 residues. Germline CDR1 SGHVS, CDR2 FQNEAQ. The ends lost 0 bases at V and 2 bases at J; junction bases unmatched: 3. As DNA, the CDR3 is TGTGCCAGCAGCTTAGCGCGCGGGAGTCAAGAGACCCAGTACTTC. Protein: CASSLARGSQETQYF.

This clone was seen once. The chain links TRBV11-2 to TRBJ1-1; a weak D match, TRBD1 (6 bases). V lost 1 base and J lost 4, with 13 bases in between. Germline lookup yields CDR1 SGHAT and CDR2 FQNNGV. The CDR3 extends over 15 amino acids. The CDR3: CASSLAPGAGTEAFF. CDR3 nucleotide sequence: TGTGCCAGCAGCTTAGCCCCGGGGGCCGGCACTGAAGCTTTCTTT.

In DNA, the CDR3 is TGCAGCGTTGAACCCACAGGGTTCTATGGCTACACCTTC. Amino acids: CSVEPTGFYGYTF. The chain joins TRBV29-1 to TRBJ1-2; perhaps TRBD1 as D (6 bases). Trimming took 2 bases from V and 4 from J, leaving 11 bases between them. Germline CDR1 reads SQVTM; CDR2 reads ANQGSEA. The CDR3 covers 13 residues.

There are a few counts of this clone. The V and J genes are TRBV30 and TRBJ2-6, with 11 positions matching TRBD1. The length of the CDR3 is 17 residues. J lost 0 bases, V lost 4 bases, and 5 bases had no gene match. Per germline, CDR1 GTSNPN and CDR2 SVGIG (reference sequence). CDR3 amino acids: CAWTGQGAASGANVLTF. The CDR3 DNA follows: TGTGCCTGGACTGGACAGGGGGCTGCCTCTGGGGCCAACGTCCTGACTTTC. Together with reference TRBV30 and TRBJ2-6, the CDR3 gives the full variable domain: SQTIHQWPATLVQPVGSPLSLECTVEGTSNPNLYWYRQAAGRGLQLLFYSVGIGQISSEVPQNLSASRPQDRQFILSSKKLLLSDSGFYLCAWTGQGAASGANVLTFGAGSRLTVL.

This chain connects TRBV9 to TRBJ2-2, with a tentative D call TRBD1 (5 bases). Trimming shortened V by 4 bases and J by 4 bases, and 11 bases separated the two germline ends. Germline V CDR1 and CDR2: SGDLS, YYNGEE. The CDR3 contains 14 residues. Here the CDR3 reads CASSLRTSTGELFF. CDR3 bases: TGTGCCAGCAGCCTAAGGACATCCACCGGGGAGCTGTTTTTT.

The CDR3: CASSFASGDTGELFF. DNA for the CDR3: TGTGCCAGCAGCTTCGCTAGCGGGGACACCGGGGAGCTGTTTTTT. J is TRBJ2-2 and V is TRBV11-3; TRBD2 agrees at 9 bases. Trimming took 3 bases from V and 3 from J; bases not matched to a gene: 2. The CDR3 runs 15 residues. The germline gives CDR1 SGHNT, CDR2 YENEEA. The full variable domain, its missing parts supplied by reference TRBV11-3 and TRBJ2-2, is EAGVVQSPRYKIIEKKQPVAFWCNPISGHNTLYWYLQNLGQGPELLIRYENEEAVDDSQLPKDRFSAERLKGVDSTLKIQPAELGDSAVYLCASSFASGDTGELFFGEGSRLTVL.

V gene TRBV6-5 combines with J gene TRBJ2-5; D possibly corresponds to TRBD2 (6 bases). V was pared by 6 bases and J by 4 bases, with 18 bases between. Germline V gene lookup returns CDR1 MNHEY and CDR2 SVGAGI. The CDR3 consists of 15 residues. This chain's CDR3 is CASSTISGGGETQYF. The DNA for the CDR3 is TGTGCCAGCAGCACCATTAGCGGTGGGGGAGAGACCCAGTACTTC.

The J gene is TRBJ2-1, the V gene TRBV7-3; D is perhaps TRBD1 or TRBD2 (5 bases each). Trimming took 5 bases from V and 9 from J, leaving 14 bases between them. The CDR3 spans 13 residues. Looked up from germline, CDR1 is SGHTA and CDR2 is FQGTGA. The CDR3 sequence: CASSLQGRSEQFF. In DNA, the CDR3 is TGTGCCAGCAGCCTCCAGGGACGAAGTGAGCAGTTCTTC.

J is TRBJ2-5 and V is TRBV27; tentative D call: TRBD2 (5 bases). Germline V gene lookup returns CDR1 MNHEY and CDR2 SMNVEV (reference sequence). The CDR3 length is 12 residues. V lost 5 bases, J lost 5 bases, and 9 bases lay in between. The CDR3 loop is CASSQTGETQYF. The CDR3 DNA follows: TGTGCCAGCAGTCAAACGGGGGAGACCCAGTACTTC.

This clone has more than one count but fewer than ten. This sequence joins TRBV25-1 and TRBJ1-3; possibly TRBD1 for D (5 bases). V lost 7 bases, J lost 4 bases, and 14 bases lay in between. Germline-derived CDR1 and CDR2 are MGHDK and SYGVNS. There are 14 residues in the CDR3. The CDR3 DNA is TGTGCCAGCACCTCCGACAGCGGCGGAAACACCATATATTTT. Its protein is CASTSDSGGNTIYF.

The chain carries TRBV28 and TRBJ1-6; D remains ambiguous. Germline V gene lookup returns CDR1 MDHEN and CDR2 SYDVKM. Trimming pared 5 bases from V and 9 bases from J, leaving 14 bases between. The CDR3 has 14 amino acids. The CDR3 region has the DNA TGTGCCAGCAGTCCCCTCGAGGCCTCTTCACCCCTCCACTTT. Protein: CASSPLEASSPLHF.